There are a few counts of the clone carrying this T cell receptor beta chain. Its cognate antigen is unknown. These data are taken from a study of T cells in localized non-small cell lung cancer. Produced via immunoSEQ multiplex PCR; TCRdb's table is partial and in-frame only. The sample includes tens of thousands of clones, roughly 86% seen only once; the top ten take approximately 13%. The V segment lost 5 bases and the J segment 5 bases; nucleotides outside the gene matches: 5. Germline CDR1 MNHEY, CDR2 SMNVEV (reference sequence). The CDR3 loop spans 13 amino acids. The study, taken as a whole, reports: Heterogeneity remains possible, as sequencing covered one tumor region only.

The TCR comes from a female donor over 55 with stage I lung adenocarcinoma. The sequences come from peripheral blood, collected before any cancer treatment. The V and J genes are TRBV27 and TRBJ1-1; 7 bases map to TRBD1. CDR3 DNA sequence: TGTGCCAGCAGTGATGACAGGGTGACTGAAGCTTTCTTT. Translated, it gives CASSDDRVTEAFF.